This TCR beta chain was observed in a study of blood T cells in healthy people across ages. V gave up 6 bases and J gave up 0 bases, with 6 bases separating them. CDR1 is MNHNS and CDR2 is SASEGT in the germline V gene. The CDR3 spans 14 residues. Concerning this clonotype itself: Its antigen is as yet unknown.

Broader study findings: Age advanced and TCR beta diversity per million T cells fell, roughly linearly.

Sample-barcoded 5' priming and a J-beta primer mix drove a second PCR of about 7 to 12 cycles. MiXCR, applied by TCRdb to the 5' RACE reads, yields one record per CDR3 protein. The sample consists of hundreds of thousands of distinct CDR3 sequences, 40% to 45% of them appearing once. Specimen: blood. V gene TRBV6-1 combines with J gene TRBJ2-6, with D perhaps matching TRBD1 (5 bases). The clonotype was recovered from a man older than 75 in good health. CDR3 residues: CASRDSSGANVLTF. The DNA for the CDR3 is TGTGCCAGCAGAGACAGCTCTGGGGCCAACGTCCTGACTTTC.